This is a list of T cell receptor beta chains from one sample in a study of T-cell memory formation after mild COVID-19. MiXCR, run by TCRdb on the 5' RACE reads, gives a single entry per CDR3 protein. Of 470,000 or so distinct CDR3 sequences in the sample, about 18% were seen once. Material for sequencing was PBMCs or a T cell subset sorted from them (not recorded which). These receptors all stem from an adult woman who had mild COVID-19 (a few samples of this study predate the infection). Cell type and time point are not known. Each CDR3 is given with its conserved first and last residue. Clone sizes are given selectively: once, few, many, or a class where the clone is expanded.

>TRBV12-3/TRBV12-4|NA
CASSFRTYEQYF
>TRBV4-2|NA
CASSQAEFGGYQPQHF
>TRBV9|few
CASSGPRLDYYNEQFF
>TRBV7-6|NA
CASTLEGANTGELFF
>TRBV6-5|NA
CASSYGDTGVYEQYF
>TRBV4-1|many
CASSQGLAGGPSYNEQFF
>TRBV4-1|few
CASSPGGASNEQFF
>TRBV24-1|few
CATSDLAREGLDEQFF
>TRBV7-2|few
CASSGPSGHTDTQYF
>TRBV7-8|few
CASSLKWTEAFF
>TRBV20-1|NA
CSATPGRYSNQPQHF
>TRBV5-5|few
CASSGGARFSLTDTQYF
>TRBV5-1|few
CASSWGGDYNEQFF
>TRBV12-3/TRBV12-4|few
CASSFRRVGVAGASTDTQYF
>TRBV18|few
CASSPRGDKLNEQFF
>TRBV7-9|NA
CAGQGAQETQYF
>TRBV11-2|few
CASSLVAKGLDEQFF
>TRBV12-3/TRBV12-4|NA
CASSTRRTEAFF
>TRBV7-8|NA
CASSVEGGLAGGTDTQYF
>TRBV19|NA
CASKPGGDRLWQETQYF
>TRBV9|NA
CASSVALPLYNEQFF
>TRBV5-5|NA
CASSLGLAIETQYF
>TRBV20-1|few
CSASGGNTGELFF
>TRBV5-1|few
CASSLEFYEQYF
>TRBV9|few
CASSGGISMNTEAFF
>TRBV5-1|few
CASATSGRAPDTQYF
>TRBV20-1|few
CSARTHSSGLTYNEQFF
>TRBV4-2|NA
CASSPSGVAGELFF
>TRBV9|few
CASSARQDRHPEAFF
>TRBV7-7|few
CASLTGRIQETQYF
>TRBV20-1|NA
CSAWIGRENTEAFF
>TRBV4-1|NA
CASSQRGDNEQFF
>TRBV4-3|NA
CASSQVARTGELFF
>TRBV9|many
CASSPTGSSYNEQFF
>TRBV20-1|NA
CSARDQAGARETQYF
>TRBV7-9|NA
CASSLVVEQFF
>TRBV29-1|few
CSGTWDGELFF
>TRBV29-1|few
CSGRTMNTEAFF
>TRBV5-1|few
CASSGLGPNNEQFF
>TRBV3-1|NA
CASSPHPSAGGLSYEQYF
>TRBV5-1|few
CASKATSGYNEQFF
>TRBV7-9|NA
CASSSAPGQLQGYEKLFF
>TRBV29-1|NA
CSVEREVETQYF
>TRBV6-5|NA
CASSYRAGSGELFF